This T cell receptor beta chain was retrieved from a study of STAT5B mutations in CD4+ large granular lymphocyte leukemia (dated by TCRdb to between 2021 and 2024). In the study overall: Among the healthy controls, the CDR3 'QG' motif was associated with a particular HLA allele. The TCRbeta repertoires of CD4+ T-cell large granular lymphocyte leukemia patients were compared with the TCRbeta repertoires of healthy blood donors. Flow cytometry on FACSCanto II or FACSVerse confirmed that purified fractions exceeded 95% purity among lymphocytes. The paper as a whole reports these results and caveats: The data were not HLA-matched, and the higher clonality in CD4+ T-LGLL than in CD8+ T-LGLL could be due to the relatively small sample size. Compared with healthy CD4+ repertoires, CD4-sorted patient repertoires appeared more clonal, and this difference remained even after the putative leukemic clones were removed. TRBV06-family usage was enriched among the top patient clones (8/27) compared with healthy controls (2/35). Each patient's main leukemic clonotypes were private, but approximately 26% of these clonotypes showed up at low frequency in the non-leukemic repertoires of other patients.

The immunoSEQ assay at survey resolution was used to sequence TCRbeta rearrangements from genomic DNA. Regarding the original processing steps: In the TCR sequencing data, the lowest productive clonotype frequency that could be detected was 2.59 x 10-5. Only productive TCRbeta rearrangements, meaning sequences that were complete and in-frame, were kept for the analyses. Clonality for each sample was calculated as Simpson clonality in the immunoSEQ Analyzer version 3.0. Clones were categorized by frequency as very rare, small, medium, large (1-20%) or hyperexpanded (>20%). Generation probabilities were estimated with OLGA 1.2.3, V-gene circos plots were made with VDJtools, specificities were looked up in VDJdb, and CDR3 motifs were identified with GLIPH. The table was pulled from immuneACCESS by TCRdb, which kept in-frame rearrangements only. Such tables lose some clones; where checked, under half of the loss comes from unresolved V genes, and the rest has no known cause. Clone size and V and J calls were adopted from that table, with D and trimming inferred from the DNA. A total of approximately 49,000 clones appear in this sample, 60% to 75% of them only once. The ten largest clones add up to less than 2% of the sample.

V drops 0 bases and J drops 8 bases, leaving 17 bases in between. The cysteine opens and the phenylalanine closes a CDR3 of 15 amino acids. Just CDR3 DNA is preserved here, 45 bases in frame from base 1. The germline V gene provides CDR1 SGHRS and CDR2 YFSETQ. The healthy controls were 37 blood donors, and the buffy coats of these donors were supplied by the Finnish Red Cross blood service. All TCR-sequenced material derived from peripheral blood: patient blood samples and healthy donor buffy coats. Ficoll-Hypaque gradient centrifugation was used to isolate peripheral blood mononuclear cells. Magnetic purification was used to isolate CD4+ cells from the buffy coats of the healthy controls. The Gentra Puregene Cell and Tissue kit was used to extract genomic DNA, and a Qubit 2.0 fluorometer was used to measure the amount of genomic DNA. Note on this clone: Which antigen it targets is not known. There are no base qualities to consult, and no much larger clone falls within one base.

The sample consisted of CD4+ T cells from blood buffy coats. The receptor's source is a human donor in good health. This chain joins TRBV5-1 to TRBJ1-2; the D region possibly corresponds to TRBD1 (5 bases align). The CDR3 region has the sequence CASSLDPGPEKGYTF. The DNA sequence follows: TGCGCCAGCAGCTTGGATCCGGGGCCGGAAAAGGGCTACACCTTC.